One TCR beta chain is described in this entry. Authors' methods: Amplification of reference gene primers was used by the study to estimate nucleated cell counts. Assay used: immunoSEQ multiplex PCR; TCRdb lists only in-frame clones, some missing. The V and J calls and clone size are taken from that table; D and trimming were inferred from the DNA. Among about 280,000 clones listed, more than 75% were seen once. This sample was included in a study of blood T cell repertoires in COVID-19. About the research overall: Recovery meant two consecutive negative NP/OP PCR tests, professional clearance, or resolved symptoms. PBMCs, B-cell-depleted T cells, or T cells provided the cDNA or gDNA that made up the material.

The cohort comprised adults aged roughly 18 to 95 years residing in some 24 US areas. V dropped 4 bases and J dropped 7 bases, with 17 bases sitting between them. CDR1 is MDHEN, CDR2 SYDVKM, per germline. The CDR3 runs 15 residues. The source material was PBMCs or T cells enriched from blood (not recorded which). The origin of this receptor is a woman aged 55-70 years in a cohort exposed to, infected with or recovered from COVID-19 (not recorded which). The chain uses TRBV28 and TRBJ2-1; D might be TRBD1 (6 bases). CDR3 coding DNA: TGTGCCAGCAGTTCGCAGGGGTCTTCGGGGAATGAGCAGTTCTTC. Translation gives CASSSQGSSGNEQFF.